This is a list of T cell receptor beta chains from one sample in a study of sequential checkpoint blockade in melanoma. Clones were read by immunoSEQ multiplex PCR, and TCRdb kept only the in-frame ones, dropping some. The data hold about 19,000 clones, with roughly 73% observed a single time. The sample consisted of tumor tissue (inferred from file names), taken from a patient given nivolumab and ipilimumab in sequence. The receptors derive from a human donor with melanoma. CDR3s include the opening cysteine and the closing phenylalanine or tryptophan. D genes are given only for firm matches. A row's size may be missing; if present it is once, few, many or a size class.

D: -
size: -
length: 15
V: TRBV6-8
J: TRBJ1-3
CDR3: CASSLDRGIGNTIYF
DNA: TGTGCCAGCAGCCTCGACCGGGGGATCGGAAACACCATATATTTT

D: TRBD1
size: once
length: 14
V: TRBV6-8
J: TRBJ1-4
CDR3: CASSSRTGNEKLFF
DNA: TGTGCCAGCAGTTCTCGGACAGGGAATGAAAAACTGTTTTTT

D: -
size: -
length: 13
V: TRBV9
J: TRBJ1-5
CDR3: CASRGGVNQPQHF
DNA: TGTGCCAGCAGAGGAGGGGTCAATCAGCCCCAGCATTTT

D: -
size: -
length: 15
V: TRBV28
J: TRBJ1-3
CDR3: CASSRGGRSGNTIYF
DNA: TGTGCCAGCAGCCGCGGGGGACGCTCTGGAAACACCATATATTTT

D: -
size: -
length: 12
V: TRBV6-8
J: TRBJ2-5
CDR3: CASREVQETQYF
DNA: TGTGCCAGCAGGGAGGTACAAGAGACCCAGTACTTC

D: -
size: -
length: 14
V: TRBV6-4
J: TRBJ2-7
CDR3: CASSPDGGTYEQYF
DNA: TGTGCCAGCAGCCCCGACGGGGGTACCTACGAGCAGTACTTC

D: TRBD2
size: -
length: 16
V: TRBV11-3
J: TRBJ2-5
CDR3: CASSLAAGGPQETQYF
DNA: TGTGCCAGCAGCCTGGCGGCGGGAGGGCCCCAAGAGACCCAGTACTTC

D: -
size: medium-sized
length: 15
V: TRBV11-3
J: TRBJ2-1
CDR3: CASNKQRDNYNEQFF
DNA: TGTGCCAGCAATAAACAGCGAGACAACTACAATGAGCAGTTCTTC

D: -
size: -
length: 14
V: TRBV28
J: TRBJ1-1
CDR3: CASSLTSKAYQAFF
DNA: TGTGCCAGCAGTTTAACGTCCAAAGCTTACCAGGCTTTCTTT

D: TRBD1
size: -
length: 15
V: TRBV7-7
J: TRBJ1-5
CDR3: CASSLGDRGNQPQHF
DNA: TGTGCCAGCAGCTTAGGGGACAGGGGGAATCAGCCCCAGCATTTT

D: TRBD1
size: few
length: 15
V: TRBV7-6
J: TRBJ2-7
CDR3: CASSPDRQGGNEQYF
DNA: TGTGCCAGCAGCCCGGACCGACAGGGTGGAAACGAGCAGTACTTC

D: -
size: few
length: 11
V: TRBV30
J: TRBJ1-2
CDR3: CAWSPRLGATF
DNA: TGTGCCTGGAGTCCCCGACTTGGCGCCACCTTC

D: TRBD1
size: medium-sized
length: 16
V: TRBV28
J: TRBJ1-1
CDR3: CASSVPGQVPNTEAFF
DNA: TGTGCCAGCAGTGTACCCGGACAGGTCCCAAACACTGAAGCTTTCTTT

D: TRBD1
size: -
length: 16
V: TRBV11-3
J: TRBJ1-3
CDR3: CASSSQTGATGNTIYF
DNA: TGTGCCAGCAGCTCGCAAACAGGGGCCACTGGAAACACCATATATTTT

D: TRBD2
size: -
length: 16
V: TRBV6-1
J: TRBJ2-4
CDR3: CASSEALGIAGGHQYF
DNA: TGTGCCAGCAGTGAAGCGCTCGGGATAGCGGGGGGGCATCAGTACTTC

D: -
size: -
length: 15
V: TRBV14
J: TRBJ2-7
CDR3: CASSRQDGLSYEQYF
DNA: TGTGCCAGCAGCCGCCAAGACGGCTTATCGTACGAGCAGTACTTC

D: -
size: -
length: 13
V: TRBV7-4
J: TRBJ1-3
CDR3: CASSESSGNTIYF
DNA: TGTGCCAGCTCAGAAAGCTCTGGAAACACCATATATTTT

D: -
size: few
length: 14
V: TRBV5-1
J: TRBJ2-5
CDR3: CASSLGQGQETQYF
DNA: TGCGCCAGCAGCTTGGGGCAGGGCCAAGAGACCCAGTACTTC

D: TRBD1
size: -
length: 15
V: TRBV18
J: TRBJ2-3
CDR3: CASSPRDRGTDTQYF
DNA: TGTGCCAGCTCACCAAGGGACAGGGGGACAGATACGCAGTATTTT

D: TRBD1
size: -
length: 16
V: TRBV6-4
J: TRBJ2-2
CDR3: CASSDSTQGAGGELFF
DNA: TGTGCCAGCAGTGACTCGACACAGGGGGCTGGCGGGGAGCTGTTTTTT

D: -
size: -
length: 16
V: TRBV11-1
J: TRBJ1-2
CDR3: CASSPTGPSTQGGYTF
DNA: TGTGCCAGCAGTCCGACAGGACCTTCAACCCAGGGGGGCTACACCTTC

D: -
size: -
length: 13
V: TRBV18
J: TRBJ2-5
CDR3: CASSPLDPQTQYF
DNA: TGTGCCAGCTCACCCCTTGATCCCCAGACCCAGTACTTC

D: -
size: -
length: 15
V: TRBV23-1
J: TRBJ2-7
CDR3: CASSLGGQRSYEQYF
DNA: TGCGCCAGCAGCTTGGGGGGGCAGCGATCTTACGAGCAGTACTTC

D: -
size: -
length: 14
V: TRBV11-3
J: TRBJ2-5
CDR3: CASSISQVQETQYF
DNA: TGTGCCAGCAGCATCTCCCAGGTTCAAGAGACCCAGTACTTC

D: TRBD1
size: -
length: 15
V: TRBV6-8
J: TRBJ2-1
CDR3: CASSKTGWGYNEQFF
DNA: TGTGCCAGCAGCAAGACAGGGTGGGGGTACAATGAGCAGTTCTTC

D: -
size: once
length: 13
V: TRBV14
J: TRBJ1-4
CDR3: CASRRDYGEKLFF
DNA: TGTGCCAGCAGGCGGGACTATGGCGAAAAACTGTTTTTT

D: -
size: -
length: 13
V: TRBV23-1
J: TRBJ2-7
CDR3: CASSLEEGLEQYF
DNA: TGCGCCAGCAGCTTGGAGGAAGGGCTCGAGCAGTACTTC

D: -
size: -
length: 14
V: TRBV6-7
J: TRBJ1-4
CDR3: CASSYRPRSEKLFF
DNA: TGTGCCAGCAGTTACAGGCCGCGGAGTGAAAAACTGTTTTTT

D: -
size: -
length: 14
V: TRBV6-8
J: TRBJ1-4
CDR3: CASSSSGANEKLFF
DNA: TGTGCCAGCAGTTCTAGCGGGGCAAACGAAAAACTGTTTTTT

D: -
size: -
length: 14
V: TRBV14
J: TRBJ2-2
CDR3: CASSQGLYTGELFF
DNA: TGTGCCAGCAGCCAAGGGCTTTACACCGGGGAGCTGTTTTTT

D: -
size: -
length: 13
V: TRBV18
J: TRBJ2-3
CDR3: CASSRREMDTQYF
DNA: TGTGCCAGCTCACGCAGGGAAATGGATACGCAGTATTTT

D: -
size: -
length: 15
V: TRBV30
J: TRBJ1-3
CDR3: CAWTGTKGSGNTIYF
DNA: TGTGCCTGGACCGGGACCAAGGGATCCGGAAACACCATATATTTT

D: -
size: -
length: 12
V: TRBV19
J: TRBJ1-5
CDR3: CASRQGNQPQHF
DNA: TGTGCCAGTCGACAGGGCAATCAGCCCCAGCATTTT

D: TRBD1
size: few
length: 14
V: TRBV6-7
J: TRBJ1-2
CDR3: CASSTPDRANGYTF
DNA: TGTGCCAGCAGTACCCCGGACAGGGCCAATGGCTACACCTTC

D: TRBD1
size: -
length: 15
V: TRBV9
J: TRBJ2-7
CDR3: CASSVGWTGGNEQYF
DNA: TGTGCCAGCAGCGTAGGATGGACAGGGGGTAACGAGCAGTACTTC

D: TRBD1
size: -
length: 13
V: TRBV9
J: TRBJ2-2
CDR3: CASEAGGTGELFF
DNA: TGTGCCAGCGAGGCAGGGGGAACCGGGGAGCTGTTTTTT

D: -
size: -
length: 13
V: TRBV30
J: TRBJ1-1
CDR3: CAWRGQGNTEAFF
DNA: TGTGCCTGGCGCGGACAAGGGAACACTGAAGCTTTCTTT

D: -
size: -
length: 12
V: TRBV6-7
J: TRBJ2-3
CDR3: CASSRLRTILYF
DNA: TGTGCCAGCAGCCGCCTTAGGACAATCCTTTATTTT

D: -
size: few
length: 14
V: TRBV28
J: TRBJ1-2
CDR3: CASVRDLISYGYTF
DNA: TGTGCCAGCGTCCGGGACCTCATAAGTTATGGCTACACCTTC

D: TRBD2
size: -
length: 13
V: TRBV6-7
J: TRBJ2-3
CDR3: CASSLERGDTQYF
DNA: TGTGCCAGCAGTCTAGAGCGGGGTGATACGCAGTATTTT

D: TRBD1
size: -
length: 15
V: TRBV6-8
J: TRBJ2-7
CDR3: CASSVTGTGGHEQYF
DNA: TGTGCCAGCAGTGTAACCGGGACAGGGGGCCACGAGCAGTACTTC

D: TRBD2
size: -
length: 18
V: TRBV19
J: TRBJ2-1
CDR3: CASSIFGIGSGRPNEQFF
DNA: TGTGCCAGTAGTATCTTTGGCATTGGTAGCGGGAGGCCCAATGAGCAGTTCTTC

D: -
size: -
length: 13
V: TRBV12-1
J: TRBJ2-3
CDR3: CASSLPGTDTQYF
DNA: TGTGCCAGCAGCCTCCCGGGAACAGATACGCAGTATTTT

D: -
size: few
length: 14
V: TRBV6-8
J: TRBJ1-2
CDR3: CASSERAGNYGYTF
DNA: TGTGCCAGCAGCGAGCGGGCCGGGAACTATGGCTACACCTTC

D: -
size: -
length: 14
V: TRBV28
J: TRBJ1-6
CDR3: CASSPRSYNSPLHF
DNA: TGTGCCAGCAGTCCCCGCTCCTATAATTCACCCCTCCACTTT

D: -
size: medium-sized
length: 14
V: TRBV7-6
J: TRBJ1-1
CDR3: CASSIWTANTEAFF
DNA: TGTGCCAGCAGCATCTGGACAGCGAACACTGAAGCTTTCTTT

D: -
size: medium-sized
length: 14
V: TRBV11-3
J: TRBJ2-1
CDR3: CASSLLESGYEQFF
DNA: TGTGCCAGCAGCCTTCTAGAGTCTGGATATGAGCAGTTCTTC

D: TRBD1
size: once
length: 14
V: TRBV29-1
J: TRBJ2-2
CDR3: CSVGENRGTGELFF
DNA: TGCAGCGTTGGGGAGAACAGGGGGACCGGGGAGCTGTTTTTT

D: -
size: -
length: 13
V: TRBV27
J: TRBJ1-2
CDR3: CASSPGRIYGYTF
DNA: TGTGCCAGCAGTCCCGGCAGGATCTATGGCTACACCTTC

D: -
size: few
length: 16
V: TRBV4-3
J: TRBJ2-7
CDR3: CASSHGNQPGTHQQYF
DNA: TGCGCCAGCAGCCACGGGAACCAACCGGGGACCCACCAGCAGTACTTC

D: -
size: -
length: 11
V: TRBV6-7
J: TRBJ1-3
CDR3: CAISEGTLRDF
DNA: TGTGCCATCAGTGAAGGGACGCTACGGGATTTT

D: -
size: -
length: 14
V: TRBV7-8
J: TRBJ1-1
CDR3: CASSVETGNTEAFF
DNA: TGTGCCAGCAGCGTCGAGACGGGGAACACTGAAGCTTTCTTT

D: -
size: -
length: 18
V: TRBV30
J: TRBJ1-6
CDR3: CAWTPYPFLGAPSSPLHF
DNA: TGTGCCTGGACTCCTTATCCATTCCTCGGGGCGCCTAGTTCACCCCTCCACTTT

D: TRBD1
size: -
length: 16
V: TRBV19
J: TRBJ2-2
CDR3: CASSIQDRLNTGELFF
DNA: TGTGCCAGTAGTATCCAGGACAGGTTGAACACCGGGGAGCTGTTTTTT

D: TRBD2
size: -
length: 15
V: TRBV9
J: TRBJ2-3
CDR3: CASSLGLAITDTQYF
DNA: TGTGCCAGCAGCTTAGGACTAGCTATCACAGATACGCAGTATTTT

D: TRBD2
size: once
length: 16
V: TRBV19
J: TRBJ2-3
CDR3: CASSIAGTSGTDTQYF
DNA: TGTGCCAGTAGTATTGCCGGGACTAGCGGCACAGATACGCAGTATTTT

D: -
size: once
length: 20
V: TRBV19
J: TRBJ1-3
CDR3: CASTASGGHGLTLPGNTIYF
DNA: TGTGCCAGTACCGCGAGCGGGGGGCATGGGCTTACTTTACCTGGAAACACCATATATTTT

D: -
size: -
length: 17
V: TRBV19
J: TRBJ1-5
CDR3: CASSLPRQSYSNQPQHF
DNA: TGTGCCAGTAGTCTCCCCCGACAGAGTTATAGCAATCAGCCCCAGCATTTT

D: -
size: -
length: 14
V: TRBV19
J: TRBJ1-2
CDR3: CASSIDIYNYGYTF
DNA: TGTGCCAGTAGTATAGACATTTATAACTATGGCTACACCTTC

D: TRBD1
size: -
length: 16
V: TRBV7-6
J: TRBJ2-2
CDR3: CASSSQGQGYTGELFF
DNA: TGTGCCAGCAGCTCCCAGGGACAGGGTTATACCGGGGAGCTGTTTTTT